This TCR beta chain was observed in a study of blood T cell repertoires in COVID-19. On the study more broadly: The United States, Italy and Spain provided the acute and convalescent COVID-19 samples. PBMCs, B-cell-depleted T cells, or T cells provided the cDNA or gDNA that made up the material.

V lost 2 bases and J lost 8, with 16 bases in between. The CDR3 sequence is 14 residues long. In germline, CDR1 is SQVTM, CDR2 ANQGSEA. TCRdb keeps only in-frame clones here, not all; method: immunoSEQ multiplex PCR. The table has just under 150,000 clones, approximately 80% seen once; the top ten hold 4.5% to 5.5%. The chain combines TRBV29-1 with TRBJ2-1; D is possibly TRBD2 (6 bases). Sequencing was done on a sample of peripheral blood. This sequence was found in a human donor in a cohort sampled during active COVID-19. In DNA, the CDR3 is TGCAGCGTTGAATCGACGGGAGACTGGGATGAGCAGTTCTTC. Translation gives CSVESTGDWDEQFF.